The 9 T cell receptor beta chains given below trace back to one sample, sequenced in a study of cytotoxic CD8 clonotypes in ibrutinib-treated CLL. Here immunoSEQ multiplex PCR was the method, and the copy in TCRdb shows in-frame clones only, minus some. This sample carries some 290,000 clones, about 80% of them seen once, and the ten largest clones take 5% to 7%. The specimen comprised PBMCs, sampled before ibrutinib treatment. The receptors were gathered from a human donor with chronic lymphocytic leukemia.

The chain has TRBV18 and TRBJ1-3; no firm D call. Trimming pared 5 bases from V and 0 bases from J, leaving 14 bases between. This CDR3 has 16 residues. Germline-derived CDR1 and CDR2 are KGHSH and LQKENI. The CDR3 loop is CASSAPQETSGNTIYF. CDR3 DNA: TGTGCCAGCTCAGCCCCGCAGGAGACCTCTGGAAACACCATATATTTT. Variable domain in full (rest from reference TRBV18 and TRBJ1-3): NAGVMQNPRHLVRRRGQEARLRCSPMKGHSHVYWYRQLPEEGLKFMVYLQKENIIDESGMPKERFSAEFPKEGPSILRIQQVVRGDSAAYFCASSAPQETSGNTIYFGEGSWLTVV.

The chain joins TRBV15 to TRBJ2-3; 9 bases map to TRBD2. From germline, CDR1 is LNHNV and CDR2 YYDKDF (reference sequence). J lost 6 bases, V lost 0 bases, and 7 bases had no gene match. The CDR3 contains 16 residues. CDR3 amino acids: CATSRDLAGDGDTQYF. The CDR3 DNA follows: TGTGCCACCAGCAGAGACTTAGCGGGAGATGGGGATACGCAGTATTTT.

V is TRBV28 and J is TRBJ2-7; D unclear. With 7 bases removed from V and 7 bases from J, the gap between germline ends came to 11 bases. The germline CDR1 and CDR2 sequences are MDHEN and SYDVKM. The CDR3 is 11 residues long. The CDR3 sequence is CASTLLGEQYF. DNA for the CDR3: TGTGCCAGCACCCTGCTCGGGGAGCAGTACTTC.

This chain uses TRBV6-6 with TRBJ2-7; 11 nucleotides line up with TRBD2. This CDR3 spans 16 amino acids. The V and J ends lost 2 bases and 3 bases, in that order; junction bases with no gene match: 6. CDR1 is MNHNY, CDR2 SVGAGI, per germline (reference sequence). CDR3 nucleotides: TGTGCCAGCAGTTACCCCACTAGCGGGAGTGGCTACGAGCAGTACTTC. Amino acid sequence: CASSYPTSGSGYEQYF.

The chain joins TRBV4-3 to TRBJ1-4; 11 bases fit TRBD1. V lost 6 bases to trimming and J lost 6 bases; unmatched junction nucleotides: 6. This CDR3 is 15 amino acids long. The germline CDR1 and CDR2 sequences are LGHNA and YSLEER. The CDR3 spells CASRDTGQGDEKLFF. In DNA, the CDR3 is TGCGCCAGCAGGGATACGGGACAGGGGGATGAAAAACTGTTTTTT.

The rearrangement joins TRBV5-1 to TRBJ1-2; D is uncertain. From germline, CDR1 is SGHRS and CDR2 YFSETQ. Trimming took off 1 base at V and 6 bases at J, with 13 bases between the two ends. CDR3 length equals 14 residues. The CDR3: CASSLWENYDGYTF. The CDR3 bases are TGCGCCAGCAGCTTGTGGGAGAATTATGATGGCTACACCTTC.

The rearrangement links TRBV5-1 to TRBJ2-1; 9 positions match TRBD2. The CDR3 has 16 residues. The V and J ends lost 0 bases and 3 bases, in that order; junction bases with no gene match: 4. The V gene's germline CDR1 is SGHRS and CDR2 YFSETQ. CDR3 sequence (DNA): TGCGCCAGCAGCTTGGAAGCTAGCGGGATCTACAATGAGCAGTTCTTC. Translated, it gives CASSLEASGIYNEQFF.

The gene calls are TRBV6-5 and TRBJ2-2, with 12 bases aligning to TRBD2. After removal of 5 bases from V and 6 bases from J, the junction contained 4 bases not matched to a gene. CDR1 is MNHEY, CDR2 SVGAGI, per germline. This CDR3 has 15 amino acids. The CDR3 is CASSAASGRAGELFF. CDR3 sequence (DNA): TGTGCCAGCAGTGCGGCTAGCGGGAGGGCCGGGGAGCTGTTTTTT.

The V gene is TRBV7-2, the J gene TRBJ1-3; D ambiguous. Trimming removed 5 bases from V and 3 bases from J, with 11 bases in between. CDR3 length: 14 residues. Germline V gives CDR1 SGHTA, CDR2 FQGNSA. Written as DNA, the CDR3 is TGTGCCAGCAGCCCCCAGGTAGTTGGAAACACCATATATTTT. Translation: CASSPQVVGNTIYF.